The T cell receptor beta chain described here comes from a study of blood T cell repertoires in COVID-19. Whole-study context: Acute-phase and convalescent COVID-19 samples originated in the United States, Italy and Spain. The cDNA or gDNA used as material had been derived from T cells, B-cell-depleted T cells, or PBMCs.

Followed over time, Seattle patients had been enrolled while infection was active. V lost 7 bases and J lost 0, with 15 bases in between. There are 15 residues in the CDR3. Germline V gene sequence: CDR1 MDHEN, CDR2 SYDVKM. In the study's own analysis: Reference gene primer amplification gave estimated nucleated cell counts. The repertoire was sequenced with immunoSEQ multiplex PCR; TCRdb's copy has only in-frame clones and lacks some. D and trimming come from the DNA, and the V and J calls and clone size come from that table. The sample lists fewer than 300,000 clones, around 85% seen once, with roughly 0.87% in the top ten.

What was sequenced was peripheral blood. The clonotype was recovered from a human donor with COVID-19, enrolled during active disease. The donor label of this sample is uncertain. The chain has TRBV28 and TRBJ1-1; possibly TRBD1 for D (6 bases). CDR3 loop: CASIPRGGMNTEAFF. For the CDR3, the DNA is TGTGCCAGCATACCACGAGGGGGTATGAACACTGAAGCTTTCTTT.